The clone carrying this T cell receptor beta chain was found once. Its antigen is currently unknown. These data belong to a study of memory CD4+ T cells and cytomegalovirus serostatus. Overall study context: Donors were healthy Belgian adults, 8 to 10 CMV seropositive and 20 to 30 seronegative.

Study conclusions and caveats: A US-trained random forest predicted CMV serostatus with median AUC approximately 0.9. Each of around 69 CMV-associated TCRbeta sequences occurred in one to five individuals.

Single viable CD3+CD4+CD8-CD45RO+ cells were sorted as the memory CD4+ T cells. Germline V lookup: CDR1 MNHEY, CDR2 SVGAGI. The CDR3 has 13 amino acids. Trimming took 7 bases from V and 10 from J; bases not matched to a gene: 9. Some clones are missing from TCRdb's copy, which holds only in-frame ones; the method was immunoSEQ multiplex PCR. The table shows some 47,000 clones, with 60% to 80% occurring only once. The source is an adult in good health and CMV-seronegative. Sequencing input: memory CD4+ T cells from blood. The chain combines TRBV6-5 with TRBJ1-1; TRBD1 matches at 10 bases. CDR3 protein: CASIGPGQGLAFF. CDR3 DNA: TGTGCCAGCATCGGACCGGGACAGGGGTTAGCTTTCTTT.